This entry describes one TCR beta chain. Mismatch with germline at one junction end may stem from a read error. This record belongs to a study of blood T cell repertoires in COVID-19. Participants came from roughly 24 US areas, aged about 18 to 100 years. Which cohort a participant joined came from the clinical history participants gave. There are 13 residues in the CDR3. Germline lookup yields CDR1 MNHEY and CDR2 SMNVEV (reference sequence). The authors' processing: Nucleated cell counts were estimated from reference gene primer amplification. TCRdb's table, derived via immunoSEQ multiplex PCR, lists solely in-frame clones and lacks some. V and J calls plus clone size are reproduced from that table; the DNA served to infer D and trimming. The data hold approximately 220,000 clones, with 80% to 90% observed a single time.

The sample was PBMCs or T cells enriched from blood (not recorded which). This receptor was obtained from a woman aged 40 to 50 with acute COVID-19. The V gene is TRBV27, the J gene TRBJ1-5; D perhaps matches TRBD1 (6 bases). The CDR3 region has the DNA TGTGCCAGCAGTATGGACAGAGTTTCCCTTGGCGTTTTT. Translating it yields CASSMDRVSLGVF.